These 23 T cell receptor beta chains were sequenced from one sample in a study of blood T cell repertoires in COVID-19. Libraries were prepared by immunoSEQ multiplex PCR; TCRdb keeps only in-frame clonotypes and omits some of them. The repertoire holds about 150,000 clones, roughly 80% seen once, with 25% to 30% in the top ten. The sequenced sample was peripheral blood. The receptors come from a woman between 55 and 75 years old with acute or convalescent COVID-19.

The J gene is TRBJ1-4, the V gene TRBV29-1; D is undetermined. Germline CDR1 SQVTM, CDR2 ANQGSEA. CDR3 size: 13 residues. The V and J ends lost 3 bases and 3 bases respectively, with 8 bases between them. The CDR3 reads CSVEEGANEKLFF. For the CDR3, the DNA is TGCAGCGTTGAGGAGGGAGCTAATGAAAAACTGTTTTTT.

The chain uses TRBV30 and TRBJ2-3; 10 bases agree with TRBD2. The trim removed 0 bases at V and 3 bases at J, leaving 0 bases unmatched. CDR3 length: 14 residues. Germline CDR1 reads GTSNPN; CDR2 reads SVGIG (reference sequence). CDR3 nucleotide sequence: TGTGCCTGGAGTGTGGGACTAGCGACAGATACGCAGTATTTT. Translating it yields CAWSVGLATDTQYF. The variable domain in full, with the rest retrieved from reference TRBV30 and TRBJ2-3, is SQTIHQWPATLVQPVGSPLSLECTVEGTSNPNLYWYRQAAGRGLQLLFYSVGIGQISSEVPQNLSASRPQDRQFILSSKKLLLSDSGFYLCAWSVGLATDTQYFGPGTRLTVL.

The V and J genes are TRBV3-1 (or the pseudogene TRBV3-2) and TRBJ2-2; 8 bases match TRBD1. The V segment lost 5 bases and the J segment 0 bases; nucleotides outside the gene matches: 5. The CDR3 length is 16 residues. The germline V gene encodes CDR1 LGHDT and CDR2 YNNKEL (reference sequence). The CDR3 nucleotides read TGTGCCAGCAGCGCCCGACAGGGGACGAACACCGGGGAGCTGTTTTTT. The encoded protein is CASSARQGTNTGELFF.

The CDR3 DNA sequence: TGTGCCAGCAGCGACAGGGAAGCTAATGAAAAACTGTTTTTT. As protein: CASSDREANEKLFF. This chain connects TRBV6-5 to TRBJ1-4, with 7 bases aligning to TRBD1. From germline, CDR1 is MNHEY and CDR2 SVGAGI. The CDR3 runs to 14 residues. Unmatched junction bases numbered 4, after V lost 6 bases and J lost 3 bases.

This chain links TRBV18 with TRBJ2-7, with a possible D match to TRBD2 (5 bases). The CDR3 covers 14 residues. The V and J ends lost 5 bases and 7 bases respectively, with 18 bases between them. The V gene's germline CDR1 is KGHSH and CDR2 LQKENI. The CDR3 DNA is TGTGCCAGCTCATATTACCCCGAGGGAAAGGAGCAGTACGTC. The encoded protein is CASSYYPEGKEQYV.

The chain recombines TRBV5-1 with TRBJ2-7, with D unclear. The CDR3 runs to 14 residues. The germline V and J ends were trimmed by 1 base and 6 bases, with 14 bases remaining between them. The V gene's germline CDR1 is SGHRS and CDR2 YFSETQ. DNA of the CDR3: TGCGCCAGCAGCTTGTCCCCCAGTGTCTCCGAGCAGTACTTC. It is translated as CASSLSPSVSEQYF.

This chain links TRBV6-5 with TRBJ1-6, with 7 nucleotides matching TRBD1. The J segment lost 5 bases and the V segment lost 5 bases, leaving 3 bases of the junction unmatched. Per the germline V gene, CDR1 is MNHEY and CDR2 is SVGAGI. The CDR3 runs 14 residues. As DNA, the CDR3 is TGTGCCAGCAGTCCCGGGACAGATAATTCACCCCTCCACTTT. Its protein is CASSPGTDNSPLHF.

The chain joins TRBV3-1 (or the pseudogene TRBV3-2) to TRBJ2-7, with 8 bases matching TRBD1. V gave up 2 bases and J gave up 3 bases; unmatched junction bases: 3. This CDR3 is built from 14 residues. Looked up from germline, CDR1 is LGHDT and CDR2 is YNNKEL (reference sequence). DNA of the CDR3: TGTGCCAGCAGCCAATGGGGACAGGACTACGAGCAGTACTTC. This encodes CASSQWGQDYEQYF.

The CDR3 reads CASSTGVGDQPQHF. CDR3 sequence (DNA): TGTGCCAGCAGCACAGGGGTGGGGGATCAGCCCCAGCATTTT. The rearrangement joins TRBV28 to TRBJ1-5; 7 bases map to TRBD1. The CDR3 runs to 14 residues. Germline assignment: CDR1 MDHEN and CDR2 SYDVKM. The trim removed 6 bases at V and 5 bases at J, leaving 7 bases unmatched.

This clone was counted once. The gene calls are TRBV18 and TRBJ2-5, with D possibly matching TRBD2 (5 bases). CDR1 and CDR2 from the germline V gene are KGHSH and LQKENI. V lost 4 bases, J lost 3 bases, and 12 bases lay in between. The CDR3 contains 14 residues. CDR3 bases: TGTGCCAGCTCACTTAACGGAGGTAAAGAGACCCAGTACTTC. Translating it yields CASSLNGGKETQYF.

CDR3 in amino acids: CASSRVTGVYTEAFF. CDR3 coding DNA: TGCGCCAGCAGCCGGGTGACAGGGGTTTATACTGAAGCTTTCTTT. The chain combines TRBV5-1 with TRBJ1-1, with TRBD1 matching over 8 bases. The junction had 10 bases not matched to a gene; V was cut back by 4 bases and J by 5 bases. This CDR3 comprises 15 residues. Germline V CDR1 and CDR2: SGHRS, YFSETQ.

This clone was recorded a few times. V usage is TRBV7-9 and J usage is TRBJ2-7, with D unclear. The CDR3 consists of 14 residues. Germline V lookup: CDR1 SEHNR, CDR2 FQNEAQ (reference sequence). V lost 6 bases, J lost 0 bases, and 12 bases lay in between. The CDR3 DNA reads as TGTGCCAGCAGAACTATCGACGGCTCCTACGAGCAGTACTTC. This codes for CASRTIDGSYEQYF.

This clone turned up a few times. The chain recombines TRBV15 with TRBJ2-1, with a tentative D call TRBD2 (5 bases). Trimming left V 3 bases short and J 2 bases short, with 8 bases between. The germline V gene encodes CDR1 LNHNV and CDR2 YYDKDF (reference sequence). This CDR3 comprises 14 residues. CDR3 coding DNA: TGTGCCACCAGCAGCCGGGGAACCTACAATGAGCAGTTCTTC. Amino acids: CATSSRGTYNEQFF.

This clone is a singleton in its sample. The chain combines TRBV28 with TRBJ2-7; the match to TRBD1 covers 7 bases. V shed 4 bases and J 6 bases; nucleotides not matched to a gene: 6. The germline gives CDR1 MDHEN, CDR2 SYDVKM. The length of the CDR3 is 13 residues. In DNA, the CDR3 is TGTGCCAGCAGTTCAGGGGGACGGGGCGAGCAGTACGTC. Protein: CASSSGGRGEQYV.

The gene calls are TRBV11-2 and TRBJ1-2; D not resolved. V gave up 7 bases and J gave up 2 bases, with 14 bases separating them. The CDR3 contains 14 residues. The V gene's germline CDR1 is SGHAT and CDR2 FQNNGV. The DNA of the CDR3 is TGTGCCAGCACTCAGTGGCAGTTGAACTATGGCTACACCTTC. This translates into CASTQWQLNYGYTF.

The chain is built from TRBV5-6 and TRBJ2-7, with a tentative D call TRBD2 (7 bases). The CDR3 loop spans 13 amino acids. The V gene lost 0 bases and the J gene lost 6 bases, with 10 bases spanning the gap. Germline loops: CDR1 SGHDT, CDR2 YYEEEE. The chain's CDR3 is CASSLVGGGEQYV. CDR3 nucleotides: TGTGCCAGCAGCTTGGTGGGAGGGGGCGAGCAGTACGTC.

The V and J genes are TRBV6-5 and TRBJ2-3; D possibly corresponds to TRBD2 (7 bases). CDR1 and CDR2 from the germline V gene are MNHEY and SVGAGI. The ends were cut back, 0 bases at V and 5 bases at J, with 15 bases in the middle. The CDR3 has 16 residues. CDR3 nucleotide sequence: TGTGCCAGCAGTTACTCGAAGGGGGGGGTTGGAGATACGCAGTATTTT. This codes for CASSYSKGGVGDTQYF.

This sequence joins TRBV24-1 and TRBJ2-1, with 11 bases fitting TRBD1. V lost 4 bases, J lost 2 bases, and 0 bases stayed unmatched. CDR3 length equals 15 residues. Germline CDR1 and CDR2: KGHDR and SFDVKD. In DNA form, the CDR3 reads TGTGCCACCAGTGAGGGACAGGGGGCCTACAATGAGCAGTTCTTC. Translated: CATSEGQGAYNEQFF.

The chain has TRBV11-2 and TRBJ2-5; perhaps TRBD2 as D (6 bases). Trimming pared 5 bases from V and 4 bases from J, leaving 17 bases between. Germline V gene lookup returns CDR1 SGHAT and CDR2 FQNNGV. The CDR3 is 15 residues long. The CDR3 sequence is CASSRRGNGGETQYF. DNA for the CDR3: TGTGCCAGCAGCCGTCGGGGGAACGGAGGAGAGACCCAGTACTTC.

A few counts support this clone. The CDR3 DNA is TGTGCCAGCAGTCCCTATAAAGATACGCAGTATTTT. This gives the protein CASSPYKDTQYF. This chain uses TRBV12-3 or TRBV12-4 with TRBJ2-3; D gene unclear. The CDR3 runs to 12 residues. V lost 5 bases and J lost 5, with 8 bases in between.

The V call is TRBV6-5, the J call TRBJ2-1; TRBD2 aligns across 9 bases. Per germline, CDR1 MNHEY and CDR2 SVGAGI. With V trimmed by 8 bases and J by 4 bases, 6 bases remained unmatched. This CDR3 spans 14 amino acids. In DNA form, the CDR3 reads TGTGCCAGCGCTGGGCTAGCGGGGTACAATGAGCAGTTCTTC. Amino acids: CASAGLAGYNEQFF.

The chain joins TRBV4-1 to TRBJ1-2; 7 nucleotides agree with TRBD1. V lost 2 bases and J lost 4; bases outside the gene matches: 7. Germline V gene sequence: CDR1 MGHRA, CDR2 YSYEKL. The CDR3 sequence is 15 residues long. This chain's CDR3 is CASSQIRGPVYGYTF. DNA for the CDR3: TGCGCCAGCAGCCAAATTAGGGGGCCCGTCTATGGCTACACCTTC.

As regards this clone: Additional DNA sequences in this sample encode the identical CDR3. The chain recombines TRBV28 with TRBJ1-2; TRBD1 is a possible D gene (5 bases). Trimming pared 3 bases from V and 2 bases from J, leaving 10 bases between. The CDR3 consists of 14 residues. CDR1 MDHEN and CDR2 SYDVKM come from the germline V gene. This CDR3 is CASSLPQGNYGYTF. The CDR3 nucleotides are TGTGCCAGCAGTTTGCCCCAGGGCAACTATGGCTACACCTTC.